The 28 T cell receptor beta chains below all came from one sample that was sequenced in a study of OX40 agonist ivuxolimab in advanced cancers. Data came from immunoSEQ multiplex PCR; TCRdb stores just in-frame clones and leaves some out. The profile shows under 85,000 clones, 85% of them singletons. The sequenced sample was CD4+ or CD8+ T cells sorted from blood, obtained in a trial of the OX40 agonist ivuxolimab. The source is an adult with an advanced solid tumor such as melanoma, head and neck, liver or kidney cancer.

The rearrangement joins TRBV6-6 to TRBJ1-2; 7 bases fit TRBD1. With 7 bases clipped from V and 8 bases from J, the junction kept 10 bases outside the gene matches. CDR1 and CDR2 from the germline V gene are MNHNY and SVGAGI (reference sequence). The CDR3 spans 13 residues. The DNA of the CDR3 is TGTGCCAGCACTCCAGACAGGGACCGCGGCTACACCTTC. Translating gives CASTPDRDRGYTF.

In its sample, this clone was seen once. The V call is TRBV11-2, the J call TRBJ1-4; D ambiguous. This CDR3 comprises 13 residues. Germline V gene data show CDR1 as SGHAT and CDR2 as FQNNGV. V was cut by 6 bases and J by 6 bases, with 11 bases left in between. CDR3 DNA: TGTGCCAGCAGGCGGACGACGGATGAAAAACTGTTTTTT. This translates into CASRRTTDEKLFF.

This sequence joins TRBV6-5 and TRBJ1-6; 7 nucleotides line up with TRBD1. This CDR3 spans 14 amino acids. Germline trimming cut 4 bases from V and 8 bases from J; bases unmatched to any gene: 5. Germline V gene lookup returns CDR1 MNHEY and CDR2 SVGAGI. The CDR3 here is CASSSGQRHSPLHF. The CDR3, as DNA: TGTGCCAGCAGTTCGGGACAGCGCCATTCACCCCTCCACTTT.

This clone has more than one count but fewer than ten. The chain has TRBV6-1 and TRBJ1-2; TRBD1 matches at 8 bases. The germline V gene has CDR1 MNHNS and CDR2 SASEGT. The trim removed 7 bases at V and 5 bases at J, leaving 9 bases unmatched. The CDR3 sequence is 14 residues long. This CDR3 reads CASTSTGDWYGYTF. For the CDR3, the DNA is TGTGCCAGCACTTCGACAGGGGATTGGTATGGCTACACCTTC.

The chain recombines TRBV6-1 with TRBJ2-2; no clear D. Looked up from germline, CDR1 is MNHNS and CDR2 is SASEGT. The CDR3 consists of 15 residues. The ends were cut back, 5 bases at V and 5 bases at J, with 15 bases in the middle. In DNA, the CDR3 is TGTGCCAGCAGTTCGGGCCGAAGGGTGACCGGGGAGCTGTTTTTT. It translates to CASSSGRRVTGELFF.

This clone has a single count. The gene calls are TRBV30 and TRBJ2-1; 7 nucleotides align to TRBD2. Germline V lookup: CDR1 GTSNPN, CDR2 SVGIG (reference sequence). The CDR3 runs to 10 residues. Trimming cost V 8 bases and J 8 bases; bases outside gene matches: 3. Here the CDR3 reads CAGGGYEQFF. CDR3 nucleotides: TGTGCCGGGGGGGGATATGAGCAGTTCTTC.

This clone was found a few times. V is TRBV15 and J is TRBJ2-7; TRBD1 might be the D (6 bases). V was shortened by 0 bases and J by 0 bases, with 9 bases between the two germline ends. CDR3 size: 15 residues. CDR1 is LNHNV, CDR2 YYDKDF, per germline (reference sequence). CDR3 sequence (DNA): TGTGCCACCAGCAGAGAACGGACAGTCTCCTACGAGCAGTACTTC. The encoded protein is CATSRERTVSYEQYF. Full variable domain (outside the CDR3, taken from reference TRBV15 and TRBJ2-7): DAMVIQNPRYQVTQFGKPVTLSCSQTLNHNVMYWYQQKSSQAPKLLFHYYDKDFNNEADTPDNFQSRRPNTSFCFLDIRSPGLGDTAMYLCATSRERTVSYEQYFGPGTRLTVT.

This chain connects TRBV5-6 to TRBJ1-2; the D is unclear. Looked up from germline, CDR1 is SGHDT and CDR2 is YYEEEE. Trimming stripped 0 bases from V and 0 bases from J, with 6 bases between. The CDR3 is 14 amino acids. The DNA for the CDR3 is TGTGCCAGCAGCTTGGTGGTGACTAACTATGGCTACACCTTC. Encoded protein: CASSLVVTNYGYTF.

CDR3 in DNA: TGTGCCAGCAGCGCGTTACAGAACACCGGGGAGCTGTTTTTT. The encoded protein is CASSALQNTGELFF. V is TRBV5-8 and J is TRBJ2-2; the D is unclear. CDR3 size: 14 residues. The V gene lost 4 bases and the J gene lost 1 base, with 8 bases spanning the gap. Germline V gene sequence: CDR1 SGHTS, CDR2 YDEGEE.

In regard to this clone: In the same sample, other DNA sequences code for this CDR3. The gene calls are TRBV5-1 and TRBJ2-1; D might be TRBD2 (5 bases). Germline CDR1 and CDR2: SGHRS and YFSETQ. The CDR3 runs 13 residues. Between the trimmed V and J ends, which lost 1 base and 3 bases, there was a span of 5 bases. The CDR3 loop is CASSLTSYNEQFF. CDR3 nucleotide sequence: TGCGCCAGCAGCTTGACTAGCTACAATGAGCAGTTCTTC. The whole variable domain, remainder taken from reference TRBV5-1 and TRBJ2-1, is KAGVTQTPRYLIKTRGQQVTLSCSPISGHRSVSWYQQTPGQGLQFLFEYFSETQRNKGNFPGRFSGRQFSNSRSEMNVSTLELGDSALYLCASSLTSYNEQFFGPGTRLTVL.

V usage is TRBV7-2 and J usage is TRBJ2-1; 8 bases match TRBD2. Per the germline V gene, CDR1 is SGHTA and CDR2 is FQGNSA. V lost 4 bases, J lost 4 bases, and 9 bases stayed unmatched. The CDR3 is 16 residues long. The CDR3, as DNA: TGTGCCAGCAGCTCCCGCGCGGGAGGCCCTTACAATGAGCAGTTCTTC. Its translation: CASSSRAGGPYNEQFF.

The gene calls are TRBV6-4 and TRBJ2-5, with 8 nucleotides matching TRBD1. Germline trimming cut 4 bases from V and 4 bases from J; bases unmatched to any gene: 5. This CDR3 is built from 14 residues. In germline, CDR1 is MRHNA, CDR2 SNTAGT. DNA of the CDR3: TGTGCCAGCAGTGGTCAGGGGGCGAGAGAGACCCAGTACTTC. Translating gives CASSGQGARETQYF.

The chain uses TRBV7-9 and TRBJ1-1; D gene uncertain. The V gene lost 5 bases and the J gene lost 11 bases, with 15 bases spanning the gap. CDR1 and CDR2 from the germline V gene are SEHNR and FQNEAQ (reference sequence). This CDR3 is built from 12 residues. In DNA form, the CDR3 reads TGTGCCAGCAGCATAGGCGTGGATGGGGCTTTCTTT. As protein: CASSIGVDGAFF.

The chain joins TRBV6-5 to TRBJ2-7, with D perhaps given as TRBD1 or TRBD2 (6 bases each). The CDR3 runs to 15 residues. The V gene's germline CDR1 is MNHEY and CDR2 SVGAGI. V was clipped by 4 bases and J by 2 bases, with 15 bases between them. CDR3 sequence: CASSSSGGVAYEQYF. For the CDR3, the DNA is TGTGCCAGCAGTTCGTCCGGGGGCGTTGCCTACGAGCAGTACTTC.

The table lists this clone with a count of one. The chain combines TRBV14 with TRBJ2-7; the match to TRBD2 covers 9 bases. This CDR3 region has 13 residues. Trimming cost V 1 base and J 5 bases; bases outside gene matches: 0. Per germline, CDR1 SGHDN and CDR2 FVKESK. This CDR3 is CASSQGLADEQYF. The CDR3 DNA reads TGTGCCAGCAGCCAAGGACTAGCGGACGAGCAGTACTTC.

The chain carries TRBV5-1 and TRBJ2-7; D is undetermined. Germline loops: CDR1 SGHRS, CDR2 YFSETQ. V was clipped by 0 bases and J by 3 bases, with 4 bases between them. This CDR3 has 12 amino acids. The CDR3 DNA sequence: TGCGCCAGCAGCTTGGGACTCTACGAGCAGTACTTC. Translation: CASSLGLYEQYF.

This clone is a singleton in its sample. The CDR3 DNA follows: TGTGCCAGCAAAGAGAGGCAGGCTCAGAGCAATGAGCAGTTCTTC. Translation: CASKERQAQSNEQFF. The gene calls are TRBV2 and TRBJ2-1, with D unclear. This CDR3 is built from 15 residues. Germline-derived CDR1 and CDR2 are SNHLY and FYNNEI. The germline V and J ends were trimmed by 7 bases and 6 bases, with 19 bases remaining between them.

The chain has TRBV7-2 and TRBJ1-5; no reliable D call. The CDR3 totals 14 residues. Per germline, CDR1 SGHTA and CDR2 FQGNSA. Trimming stripped 8 bases from V and 2 bases from J, with 13 bases between. DNA for the CDR3: TGTGCCAGCGTCACGACCAATGGCAATCAGCCCCAGCATTTT. Residues: CASVTTNGNQPQHF.

This clone was seen only a few times. V and J are TRBV19 and TRBJ1-1; TRBD1 matches 7 bases. Unmatched junction bases numbered 4, after V lost 2 bases and J lost 1 base. The CDR3 extends over 15 amino acids. Germline assignment: CDR1 LNHDA and CDR2 SQIVND (reference sequence). This chain's CDR3 is CASSIRGTANTEAFF. The CDR3 region has the DNA TGTGCCAGTAGTATAAGGGGGACAGCGAACACTGAAGCTTTCTTT.

J is TRBJ1-2 and V is TRBV30; tentative D call: TRBD1 (6 bases). Germline V gene lookup returns CDR1 GTSNPN and CDR2 SVGIG (reference sequence). This CDR3 contains 13 residues. V shed 3 bases and J shed 5 bases, with 13 bases lying between them. CDR3 sequence (DNA): TGTGCCTGGAGAATTCAGGGGAGGTATGGCTACACCTTC. Translating gives CAWRIQGRYGYTF.

The rearrangement links TRBV28 to TRBJ2-5, with 8 positions matching TRBD1. There are 15 residues in the CDR3. With V trimmed by 5 bases and J by 2 bases, 7 bases remained unmatched. Germline loops: CDR1 MDHEN, CDR2 SYDVKM. DNA for the CDR3: TGTGCCAGCAGTGGTAGGGACAGGCCTCAAGAGACCCAGTACTTC. Its protein is CASSGRDRPQETQYF.

The chain couples TRBV10-2 to TRBJ1-1, with D tentatively TRBD1 (5 bases). V was shortened by 4 bases and J by 1 base, with 10 bases between the two germline ends. CDR3 length: 14 amino acids. The germline V gene has CDR1 WSHSY and CDR2 SAAADI. CDR3 DNA: TGCGCCAGCAGTGGGAGAAGGGGGAACACTGAAGCTTTCTTT. Protein sequence: CASSGRRGNTEAFF.

The chain combines TRBV19 with TRBJ1-2; no firm D call. CDR3 length: 14 amino acids. The ends were cut back, 3 bases at V and 3 bases at J, with 11 bases in the middle. In germline, CDR1 is LNHDA, CDR2 SQIVND (reference sequence). In DNA form, the CDR3 reads TGTGCCAGTAGTATGGCAGACGGCTACTATGGCTACACCTTC. Translating it yields CASSMADGYYGYTF.

The chain uses TRBV6-5 and TRBJ2-6; D ambiguous. V dropped 7 bases and J dropped 0 bases, with 7 bases sitting between them. CDR3 length: 14 amino acids. Per the germline V gene, CDR1 is MNHEY and CDR2 is SVGAGI. As DNA, the CDR3 is TGTGCCAGCAAGGGAACCTCTGGGGCCAACGTCCTGACTTTC. It codes for CASKGTSGANVLTF.

The chain uses TRBV7-9 and TRBJ1-2; D might be TRBD1 (5 bases). The CDR3 is made up of 14 amino acids. V lost 3 bases to trimming and J lost 5 bases, with 13 bases between them. In germline, CDR1 is SEHNR, CDR2 FQNEAQ (reference sequence). The CDR3: CASSFSGTTYGYTF. CDR3 bases: TGTGCCAGCAGCTTCTCCGGGACGACTTATGGCTACACCTTC. Full variable domain (rest looked up from reference TRBV7-9 and TRBJ1-2): DTGVSQNPRHKITKRGQNVTFRCDPISEHNRLYWYRQTLGQGPEFLTYFQNEAQLEKSRLLSDRFSAERPKGSFSTLEIQRTEQGDSAMYLCASSFSGTTYGYTFGSGTRLTVV.

The chain uses TRBV5-1 and TRBJ1-1; D remains unclear. Germline CDR1 and CDR2: SGHRS and YFSETQ. The V and J ends lost 0 bases and 2 bases respectively, with 11 bases between them. CDR3 size: 15 residues. CDR3 coding DNA: TGCGCCAGCAGCTTGGTTACGGGTCCCAACACTGAAGCTTTCTTT. This gives the protein CASSLVTGPNTEAFF.

The chain is built from TRBV27 and TRBJ2-1; a weak D match, TRBD1 (5 bases). The CDR3 has 13 amino acids. Trimming left V 5 bases short and J 12 bases short, with 17 bases between. Germline V gives CDR1 MNHEY, CDR2 SMNVEV (reference sequence). The CDR3 nucleotides are TGTGCCAGCAGTCCCACAGGAAGCCCGCGGCAGTTCTTC. Residues: CASSPTGSPRQFF.

The chain couples TRBV19 to TRBJ1-1, with 9 nucleotides matching TRBD1. Per the germline V gene, CDR1 is LNHDA and CDR2 is SQIVND (reference sequence). J was trimmed by 5 bases and V by 5 bases; bases with no gene match: 6. This CDR3 contains 14 residues. CDR3: CASSPQGAGTEAFF. The CDR3 DNA follows: TGTGCCAGTAGTCCACAGGGGGCCGGAACTGAAGCTTTCTTT.